One and the same sample provided the 25 T cell receptor beta chains below, sequenced in a study of blood T cell repertoires in COVID-19. The protocol was immunoSEQ multiplex PCR, while the TCRdb copy is restricted to in-frame clones and leaves out a portion. The sample lists 150,000 to 200,000 clones, about 88% occurring once. Sequenced sample: peripheral blood. All receptors derive from a man aged 18 to 30 who had recovered from COVID-19.

The chain is built from TRBV25-1 and TRBJ2-2; 8 positions agree with TRBD2. This CDR3 has 15 amino acids. Trimming removed 3 bases from V and 6 bases from J; junction bases left unmatched: 6. The germline V gene has CDR1 MGHDK and CDR2 SYGVNS. The CDR3 reads CASSDSGGLPGELFF. The CDR3 nucleotides are TGTGCCAGCAGTGATTCGGGGGGGCTACCCGGGGAGCTGTTTTTT.

This chain connects TRBV4-3 to TRBJ1-1; 8 bases agree with TRBD1. The length of the CDR3 is 15 residues. Losses at the gene ends were 1 base for V and 3 bases for J; bases not matched to a gene: 4. Germline V gives CDR1 LGHNA, CDR2 YSLEER. CDR3 residues: CASSQGTGKDTEAFF. CDR3 nucleotide sequence: TGCGCCAGCAGCCAAGGGACAGGGAAGGACACTGAAGCTTTCTTT.

The chain is built from TRBV27 and TRBJ1-1; D unclear. The V end lost 8 bases, the J end lost 2 bases, and 12 bases lay between the germline ends. Germline V gives CDR1 MNHEY, CDR2 SMNVEV (reference sequence). The length of the CDR3 is 13 residues. The CDR3: CASRRLINTEAFF. CDR3 sequence (DNA): TGTGCCAGCCGGAGGTTAATAAACACTGAAGCTTTCTTT.

J is TRBJ1-1 and V is TRBV6-5, with 8 bases matching TRBD1. V trimming: 8 bases; J trimming: 1 base; junction bases outside the gene matches: 6. The germline CDR1 and CDR2 sequences are MNHEY and SVGAGI. The CDR3 length is 14 residues. The CDR3 loop reads CASVFGTGNTEAFF. The CDR3 nucleotides are TGTGCCAGCGTTTTTGGGACAGGGAACACTGAAGCTTTCTTT.

This clone was seen ten or more times. The chain couples TRBV28 to TRBJ2-7; TRBD2 matches 7 bases. CDR3 length equals 14 residues. V was pared by 3 bases and J by 6 bases, with 8 bases of the junction left unmatched. Germline assignment: CDR1 MDHEN and CDR2 SYDVKM. This CDR3 reads CASSLSGDGAEQYF. DNA for the CDR3: TGTGCCAGCAGTTTGAGCGGGGATGGGGCCGAGCAGTACTTC.

The rearrangement joins TRBV19 to TRBJ1-1; 7 bases align to TRBD1. The V segment lost 3 bases and the J segment 5 bases; nucleotides outside the gene matches: 9. Germline-derived CDR1 and CDR2 are LNHDA and SQIVND (reference sequence). This CDR3 has 15 residues. The CDR3 nucleotides read TGTGCCAGTAGTATTCGGGGGACAGTAGGGACTGAAGCTTTCTTT. This translates into CASSIRGTVGTEAFF.

The rearrangement links TRBV7-9 to TRBJ2-3; no reliable D call. V was shortened by 3 bases and J by 5 bases, with 12 bases between the two germline ends. The CDR3 contains 14 residues. Germline-derived CDR1 and CDR2 are SEHNR and FQNEAQ (reference sequence). This CDR3 is CASSFSYVGDTQYF. The CDR3, as DNA: TGTGCCAGCAGCTTTAGCTACGTGGGAGATACGCAGTATTTT.

For the CDR3, the DNA is TGTGCCAGCAGCGATACAGCACTTAACACTGAAGCTTTCTTT. Its protein product is CASSDTALNTEAFF. V and J are TRBV4-2 and TRBJ1-1; D not resolved. Germline V gene sequence: CDR1 LGHNA, CDR2 YNFKEQ. Trimming took off 5 bases at V and 2 bases at J, with 12 bases between the two ends. The CDR3 covers 14 residues.

The rearrangement joins TRBV30 to TRBJ1-4; no reliable D call. CDR1 and CDR2 (germline): GTSNPN, SVGIG (reference sequence). The CDR3 totals 14 residues. Trimming left V 1 base short and J 0 bases short, with 6 bases between. The CDR3 nucleotides are TGTGCCTGGAGTGAAAGAGCAACTAATGAAAAACTGTTTTTT. Translated, it gives CAWSERATNEKLFF.

The CDR3 nucleotides are TGTGCCAGCAGTGATACGGGAGGGAGCACTGAAGCTTTCTTT. This sequence encodes CASSDTGGSTEAFF. This chain joins TRBV6-4 and TRBJ1-1; D ambiguous. Germline CDR1 and CDR2: MRHNA and SNTAGT. The V end was cut by 3 bases, the J end by 4 bases, with 12 bases between. This CDR3 is 14 amino acids long.

The V gene is TRBV7-9, the J gene TRBJ2-1, with unresolved D. Germline V CDR1 and CDR2: SEHNR, FQNEAQ (reference sequence). The V end lost 1 base, the J end lost 4 bases, and 11 bases lay between the germline ends. CDR3 length: 15 amino acids. Written as DNA, the CDR3 is TGTGCCAGCAGCTTAGAGCTTTCTACTTACAATGAGCAGTTCTTC. Translated, it gives CASSLELSTYNEQFF.

This clone has more than one count but fewer than ten. CDR3 loop: CASSPLGGAAYEQYF. In nucleotides, the CDR3 is TGTGCCAGCAGCCCCCTGGGCGGGGCCGCCTACGAGCAGTACTTC. The genes are TRBV5-6 and TRBJ2-7; weak D call: TRBD2 (6 bases). CDR1 is SGHDT and CDR2 is YYEEEE in the germline V gene. The CDR3 covers 15 residues. V lost 4 bases, J lost 2 bases, and 16 bases lay in between.

CDR3 loop: CASSLGRGVAEAFF. DNA of the CDR3: TGTGCCAGCAGCTTGGGCAGGGGGGTCGCTGAAGCTTTCTTT. V gene TRBV5-4 combines with J gene TRBJ1-1, with 7 nucleotides matching TRBD1. With V trimmed by 0 bases and J by 6 bases, 5 bases remained unmatched. Per the germline V gene, CDR1 is SGHNT and CDR2 is YYREEE (reference sequence). This CDR3 is built from 14 residues.

The chain carries TRBV3-1 (or the pseudogene TRBV3-2) and TRBJ1-5; D is ambiguous. The CDR3 runs 13 residues. V lost 0 bases and J 9 bases, leaving 9 bases between the germline ends. From germline, CDR1 is LGHDT and CDR2 YNNKEL (reference sequence). The CDR3 DNA reads TGTGCCAGCAGCCAAGACGGAGCGAGGCCCCAGCATTTT. This codes for CASSQDGARPQHF.

The V gene is TRBV2, the J gene TRBJ2-1, with D unclear. CDR3 length: 15 residues. Germline CDR1 SNHLY, CDR2 FYNNEI. V shed 2 bases and J shed 0 bases, with 8 bases lying between them. Here the CDR3 DNA reads TGTGCCAGCAGTGAAACTTCGAGCTCCTACAATGAGCAGTTCTTC. Amino acids: CASSETSSSYNEQFF. The full variable domain, its missing parts supplied by reference TRBV2 and TRBJ2-1, is EPEVTQTPSHQVTQMGQEVILRCVPISNHLYFYWYRQILGQKVEFLVSFYNNEISEKSEIFDDQFSVERPDGSNFTLKIRSTKLEDSAMYFCASSETSSSYNEQFFGPGTRLTVL.

The chain joins TRBV18 to TRBJ1-6; 9 bases map to TRBD1. Trimming took 5 bases from V and 2 from J; bases not matched to a gene: 7. The CDR3 extends over 17 amino acids. CDR1 is KGHSH and CDR2 is LQKENI in the germline V gene. The CDR3 loop reads CASSSEQGAPYNSPLHF. For the CDR3, the DNA is TGTGCCAGCTCATCGGAACAGGGGGCCCCCTATAATTCACCCCTCCACTTT. The full variable domain, in which reference TRBV18 and TRBJ1-6 provide the parts outside the CDR3, is NAGVMQNPRHLVRRRGQEARLRCSPMKGHSHVYWYRQLPEEGLKFMVYLQKENIIDESGMPKERFSAEFPKEGPSILRIQQVVRGDSAAYFCASSSEQGAPYNSPLHFGNGTRLTVT.

This clone was counted a few times. The chain employs TRBV5-1 and TRBJ2-5, with 8 bases identical to TRBD1. CDR1 and CDR2 from the germline V gene are SGHRS and YFSETQ. Losses at the gene ends were 3 bases for V and 1 base for J; bases not matched to a gene: 2. This CDR3 region has 14 residues. The DNA of the CDR3 is TGCGCCAGCAGCTCTCAGGGGGCCCAAGAGACCCAGTACTTC. It codes for CASSSQGAQETQYF.

The rearrangement uses TRBV7-2 and TRBJ2-7; 7 nucleotides agree with TRBD2. The V and J ends lost 4 bases and 1 base, in that order; junction bases with no gene match: 10. CDR1 SGHTA and CDR2 FQGNSA come from the germline V gene. The CDR3 contains 16 residues. CDR3 in amino acids: CASSSGGGSLSYEQYF. As DNA, the CDR3 is TGTGCCAGCAGCTCCGGGGGAGGGTCTTTATCCTACGAGCAGTACTTC.

The rearrangement joins TRBV7-8 to TRBJ2-7, with D maybe TRBD2 (6 bases). The V gene lost 4 bases and the J gene lost 4 bases, with 26 bases spanning the gap. Germline V gives CDR1 SGHVS, CDR2 FQNEAQ. The CDR3 is 18 residues long. The DNA of the CDR3 is TGTGCCAGCAGCTCCCAGGGATGGGCGGGGATTGAGATTTACGAGCAGTACTTC. This sequence encodes CASSSQGWAGIEIYEQYF.

The rearrangement joins TRBV7-8 to TRBJ1-2; the D gene is possibly TRBD1 (5 bases). Germline V gene data show CDR1 as SGHVS and CDR2 as FQNEAQ. Trimming removed 2 bases at V and 8 bases at J, with 15 bases between. The CDR3 has 14 residues. The CDR3, as DNA: TGTGCCAGCAGCTTATGGGTAACAGGCGGCGGCTACACCTTC. It is translated as CASSLWVTGGGYTF.

The chain links TRBV9 to TRBJ2-2, with 7 bases identical to TRBD2. The CDR3 covers 14 residues. The junction had 3 bases not matched to a gene; V was cut back by 5 bases and J by 2 bases. The V gene's germline CDR1 is SGDLS and CDR2 YYNGEE. Here the CDR3 DNA reads TGTGCCAGCAGGACTAGCTCCAACACCGGGGAGCTGTTTTTT. Protein: CASRTSSNTGELFF.

The gene calls are TRBV28 and TRBJ1-5; D gene unclear. This CDR3 comprises 15 residues. Germline CDR1 and CDR2: MDHEN and SYDVKM. Deletions cut 3 bases from V and 0 bases from J, with 9 bases between. CDR3 sequence reads: CASSLAGNSNQPQHF. In DNA form, the CDR3 reads TGTGCCAGCAGTTTGGCGGGAAATAGCAATCAGCCCCAGCATTTT. Supplemented by reference TRBV28 and TRBJ1-5, the full variable domain reads DVKVTQSSRYLVKRTGEKVFLECVQDMDHENMFWYRQDPGLGLRLIYFSYDVKMKEKGDIPEGYSVSREKKERFSLILESASTNQTSMYLCASSLAGNSNQPQHFGDGTRLSIL.

A single count supports this clone. The rearrangement links TRBV7-8 to TRBJ2-4, with TRBD2 as a possible D gene (5 bases). Germline CDR1 is SGHVS and CDR2 is FQNEAQ. Trimming left V 2 bases short and J 0 bases short, with 11 bases between. The CDR3 has 16 amino acids. The CDR3 region is CASSLFPGIAKNIQYF. DNA of the CDR3: TGTGCCAGCAGCTTATTCCCGGGAATAGCCAAAAACATTCAGTACTTC. The variable domain in full, with the rest retrieved from reference TRBV7-8 and TRBJ2-4, is GAGVSQSPRYKVAKRGQDVALRCDPISGHVSLFWYQQALGQGPEFLTYFQNEAQLDKSGLPSDRFFAERPEGSVSTLKIQRTQQEDSAVYLCASSLFPGIAKNIQYFGAGTRLSVL.

The J gene is TRBJ2-1, the V gene TRBV28, with D uncertain. Germline V gene data show CDR1 as MDHEN and CDR2 as SYDVKM. The CDR3 is 12 amino acids. V was shortened by 6 bases and J by 8 bases, with 11 bases between the two germline ends. The CDR3 is CASRLSTDEQFF. The CDR3 DNA follows: TGTGCCAGCAGGTTAAGTACGGATGAGCAGTTCTTC.

The V and J genes are TRBV5-5 and TRBJ2-7; weak D call: TRBD1 (5 bases). V shed 4 bases and J shed 2 bases, with 19 bases lying between them. CDR3 length: 16 amino acids. The germline gives CDR1 SGHKS, CDR2 YYEKEE (reference sequence). CDR3: CASSRTPTDGTYEQYF. The CDR3 DNA is TGTGCCAGCAGCCGAACGCCGACAGATGGGACCTACGAGCAGTACTTC.